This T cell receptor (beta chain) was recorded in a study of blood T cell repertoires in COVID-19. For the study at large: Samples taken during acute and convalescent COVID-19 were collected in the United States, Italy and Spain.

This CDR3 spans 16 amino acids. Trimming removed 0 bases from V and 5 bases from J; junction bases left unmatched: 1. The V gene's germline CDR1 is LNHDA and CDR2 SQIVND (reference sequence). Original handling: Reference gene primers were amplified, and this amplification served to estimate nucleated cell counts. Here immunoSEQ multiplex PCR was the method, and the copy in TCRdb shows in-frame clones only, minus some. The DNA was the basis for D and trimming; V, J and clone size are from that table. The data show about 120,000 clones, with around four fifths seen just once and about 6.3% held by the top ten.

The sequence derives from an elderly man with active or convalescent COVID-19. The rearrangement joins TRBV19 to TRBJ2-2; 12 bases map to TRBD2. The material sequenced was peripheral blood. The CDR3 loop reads CASSIDLAGGTGELFF. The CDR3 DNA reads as TGTGCCAGTAGTATAGACCTAGCGGGGGGGACCGGGGAGCTGTTTTTT.